This TCR beta chain comes out of a study of T cells in localized non-small cell lung cancer. Using immunoSEQ multiplex PCR, the repertoire was profiled, and TCRdb retains in-frame clones only, with some absent. The sample holds about 33,000 clones; around 90% are singletons and the top ten take less than 20%. The CDR3 totals 13 residues. V was trimmed by 7 bases and J by 6 bases, leaving 10 bases between them. The germline V gene has CDR1 MNHEY and CDR2 SVGAGI. Here the sequenced sample was peripheral blood mononuclear cells, taken before any cancer treatment. This receptor was taken from a man aged 35-69 years with stage III lung adenocarcinoma. The chain has TRBV6-5 and TRBJ1-6; possible D gene TRBD1, 5 bases. The chain's CDR3 is CASKGTSNSPLHF. CDR3 bases: TGTGCCAGCAAGGGGACGTCTAATTCACCCCTCCACTTT.